Below are 26 T cell receptor beta chains sequenced from a single sample in a study of blood T cell repertoires in COVID-19. Profiled with immunoSEQ multiplex PCR; TCRdb holds only in-frame clones, not every one. The sample records over 55,000 clones, around 79% being singletons. Sequencing was performed on peripheral blood. The receptors originated from a woman in her seventies with acute or convalescent COVID-19.

The chain is built from TRBV11-3 and TRBJ2-2; 9 bases are a match to TRBD1. CDR1 is SGHNT and CDR2 is YENEEA in the germline V gene. Trimming took 4 bases from V and 3 from J; bases not matched to a gene: 3. This CDR3 has 15 residues. CDR3 in amino acids: CASSSNRGHTGELFF. CDR3 in DNA: TGTGCCAGCAGCTCCAACAGGGGGCACACCGGGGAGCTGTTTTTT.

The J gene is TRBJ2-2, the V gene TRBV19; 7 bases match TRBD2. The V and J ends lost 5 bases and 6 bases, in that order; junction bases with no gene match: 9. Germline V lookup: CDR1 LNHDA, CDR2 SQIVND (reference sequence). The CDR3 has 15 amino acids. For the CDR3, the DNA is TGTGCCAGTAGTCCGGGGGGTATAGACTCCGGGGAGCTGTTTTTT. It specifies CASSPGGIDSGELFF.

CDR3 DNA sequence: TGTGCCAGCAGCTTAGCAGGGGGCGGTAATTCACCCCTCCACTTT. Its protein is CASSLAGGGNSPLHF. V and J are TRBV7-6 and TRBJ1-6; 7 bases match TRBD1. Losses at the gene ends were 0 bases for V and 6 bases for J; bases not matched to a gene: 2. Germline V gene data show CDR1 as SGHVS and CDR2 as FNYEAQ. The CDR3 loop spans 15 amino acids.

V is TRBV30 and J is TRBJ1-1; no clear D gene. The CDR3 consists of 13 residues. V shed 1 base and J shed 5 bases, with 11 bases lying between them. CDR1 is GTSNPN, CDR2 SVGIG, per germline (reference sequence). DNA for the CDR3: TGTGCCTGGAGTGACACTTCGGGGACTGAAGCTTTCTTT. Encoded protein: CAWSDTSGTEAFF.

J is TRBJ1-1 and V is TRBV28; D is undetermined. Deletions cut 7 bases from V and 2 bases from J, with 14 bases between. CDR3 length: 14 amino acids. Germline CDR1 MDHEN, CDR2 SYDVKM. This CDR3 reads CASTPDLPNTEAFF. The DNA for the CDR3 is TGTGCCAGCACACCGGACTTACCCAACACTGAAGCTTTCTTT.

The rearrangement links TRBV12-3 or TRBV12-4 to TRBJ2-3; D not resolved. Trimming pared 2 bases from V and 1 base from J, leaving 4 bases between. The CDR3 is 13 residues long. The CDR3 region is CASSLQGTDTQYF. CDR3 bases: TGTGCCAGCAGTTTACAGGGCACAGATACGCAGTATTTT.

This chain joins TRBV27 and TRBJ2-1, with 9 bases lining up with TRBD2. Germline CDR1 and CDR2: MNHEY and SMNVEV (reference sequence). This CDR3 is built from 18 residues. V shed 2 bases, J shed 10 bases, and the junction held 18 bases outside the gene matches. The CDR3 sequence: CASSLGGGNIAGVREQFF. CDR3 DNA: TGTGCCAGCAGTTTAGGGGGGGGGAATATAGCGGGAGTCAGGGAGCAGTTCTTC.

The chain has TRBV10-3 and TRBJ2-2; 9 bases map to TRBD2. V shed 3 bases, J shed 4 bases, and the junction held 15 bases outside the gene matches. The CDR3 totals 19 residues. Per germline, CDR1 ENHRY and CDR2 SYGVKD. The CDR3 DNA reads TGTGCCATCAGTGACCCCCCCGGGACTAGCAGCTGGACCACCGGGGAGCTGTTTTTT. It translates to CAISDPPGTSSWTTGELFF.

This clone turned up a few times. V and J are TRBV19 and TRBJ1-3, with unresolved D. The CDR3 sequence is 11 residues long. CDR1 and CDR2 (germline): LNHDA, SQIVND (reference sequence). Between the trimmed V and J ends, which lost 6 bases and 4 bases, there was a span of 4 bases. The DNA of the CDR3 is TGTGCCAGTAGGAGAGGAAACACCATATATTTT. This translates into CASRRGNTIYF.

This clone was found once. The rearrangement links TRBV5-1 to TRBJ2-7; a weak D match, TRBD1 (6 bases). Germline V gives CDR1 SGHRS, CDR2 YFSETQ. CDR3 length equals 13 residues. V lost 5 bases to trimming and J lost 0 bases, with 9 bases between them. The CDR3, as DNA: TGCGCCAGCAGTTACAGGGCCTCCTACGAGCAGTACTTC. Translation gives CASSYRASYEQYF.

The chain couples TRBV6-1 to TRBJ2-3, with 8 nucleotides matching TRBD2. The V and J ends lost 4 bases and 2 bases, in that order; junction bases with no gene match: 11. This CDR3 spans 17 amino acids. Germline CDR1 reads MNHNS; CDR2 reads SASEGT. The chain's CDR3 is CASSGMVAGPPTDTQYF. CDR3 sequence (DNA): TGTGCCAGCAGTGGAATGGTAGCGGGGCCCCCCACAGATACGCAGTATTTT.

The rearrangement joins TRBV27 to TRBJ1-3, with unresolved D. CDR1 and CDR2 from the germline V gene are MNHEY and SMNVEV (reference sequence). Trimming shortened V by 3 bases and J by 3 bases, and 6 bases separated the two germline ends. This CDR3 region has 13 residues. DNA for the CDR3: TGTGCCAGCAGTTTGGCCAGTGGAAACACCATATATTTT. Translated: CASSLASGNTIYF.

The rearrangement joins TRBV30 to TRBJ1-1; TRBD1 aligns across 9 bases. Per the germline V gene, CDR1 is GTSNPN and CDR2 is SVGIG (reference sequence). J lost 1 base, V lost 7 bases, and 4 bases had no gene match. CDR3 length: 13 amino acids. The CDR3 nucleotides read TGTGCCTTACGGGACAGGGCGAACACTGAAGCTTTCTTT. It translates to CALRDRANTEAFF.

V is TRBV5-5 and J is TRBJ2-7; 7 bases line up with TRBD1. Trimming removed 7 bases from V and 3 bases from J; junction bases left unmatched: 13. Looked up from germline, CDR1 is SGHKS and CDR2 is YYEKEE (reference sequence). This CDR3 is built from 15 residues. The DNA of the CDR3 is TGTGCCAGCCTGCCAGCCGGGACAGCAATCTACGAGCAGTACTTC. It specifies CASLPAGTAIYEQYF. The full variable domain, in which reference TRBV5-5 and TRBJ2-7 provide the parts outside the CDR3, is DAGVTQSPTHLIKTRGQQVTLRCSPISGHKSVSWYQQVLGQGPQFIFQYYEKEERGRGNFPDRFSARQFPNYSSELNVNALLLGDSALYLCASLPAGTAIYEQYFGPGTRLTVT.

This clone was detected only a few times. The J gene is TRBJ1-4, the V gene TRBV18; 9 nucleotides line up with TRBD1. Germline trimming cut 4 bases from V and 5 bases from J; bases unmatched to any gene: 5. Germline-derived CDR1 and CDR2 are KGHSH and LQKENI. This CDR3 contains 15 residues. For the CDR3, the DNA is TGTGCCAGCTCACTACAGGGGGCCTCCAATGAAAAACTGTTTTTT. The encoded protein is CASSLQGASNEKLFF.

The rearrangement joins TRBV6-1 to TRBJ2-5; possible D gene TRBD2, 6 bases. CDR3 length: 15 residues. CDR1 and CDR2 from the germline V gene are MNHNS and SASEGT. The V end was cut by 3 bases, the J end by 4 bases, with 15 bases between. For the CDR3, the DNA is TGTGCCAGCAGTGACCCGGGACTCCCCAGAGAGACCCAGTACTTC. This codes for CASSDPGLPRETQYF.

The V gene is TRBV2, the J gene TRBJ1-6; D uncertain. The CDR3 totals 14 residues. Per the germline V gene, CDR1 is SNHLY and CDR2 is FYNNEI. V was shortened by 4 bases and J by 9 bases, with 13 bases between the two germline ends. The chain's CDR3 is CASSGGERFSPLHF. CDR3 in DNA: TGTGCCAGCAGTGGCGGGGAACGGTTTTCACCCCTCCACTTT.

The table lists this clone with a few counts. This chain uses TRBV5-4 with TRBJ2-1; D perhaps matches TRBD2 (6 bases). CDR1 and CDR2 (germline): SGHNT, YYREEE (reference sequence). The CDR3 spans 15 residues. Trimming removed 0 bases at V and 7 bases at J, with 14 bases between. The CDR3: CASSLEGGVENEQFF. The CDR3, as DNA: TGTGCCAGCAGCTTGGAGGGCGGGGTTGAGAATGAGCAGTTCTTC.

The chain recombines TRBV7-2 with TRBJ1-1; TRBD1 might be the D (6 bases). Trimming stripped 5 bases from V and 2 bases from J, with 15 bases between. CDR3 length: 15 residues. Germline-derived CDR1 and CDR2 are SGHTA and FQGNSA. The CDR3 DNA reads TGTGCCAGCAGCCCCTCCGGGACACCAAACACTGAAGCTTTCTTT. Its protein is CASSPSGTPNTEAFF.

The chain uses TRBV11-2 and TRBJ2-3; no definite D call. V lost 7 bases and J 3 bases, leaving 14 bases between the germline ends. The germline CDR1 and CDR2 sequences are SGHAT and FQNNGV. The CDR3 loop spans 14 amino acids. CDR3 DNA: TGTGCCAGCACCACGAACTACGGGACAGATACGCAGTATTTT. It codes for CASTTNYGTDTQYF.

The genes are TRBV19 and TRBJ2-7; 10 positions agree with TRBD1. CDR1 LNHDA and CDR2 SQIVND come from the germline V gene (reference sequence). Trimming cost V 4 bases and J 6 bases; bases outside gene matches: 6. The CDR3 sequence is 14 residues long. The CDR3 sequence: CASSTDRGVSEQYF. The CDR3 DNA sequence: TGTGCCAGTAGTACGGACAGGGGGGTGAGCGAGCAGTACTTC.

The chain couples TRBV5-5 to TRBJ1-4; D not certain. Per the germline V gene, CDR1 is SGHKS and CDR2 is YYEKEE (reference sequence). The V and J ends lost 4 bases and 8 bases respectively, with 12 bases between them. The CDR3 extends over 13 amino acids. The CDR3 bases are TGTGCCAGCAGCAAGTCGGTACAGGAAAAACTGTTTTTT. This codes for CASSKSVQEKLFF.

Here the CDR3 reads CASSRGTQETQYF. CDR3 coding DNA: TGTGCCAGCAGCCGAGGGACTCAAGAGACCCAGTACTTC. This rearrangement joins TRBV3-1 (or the pseudogene TRBV3-2) to TRBJ2-5, with D tentatively TRBD2 (6 bases). Germline V gene data show CDR1 as LGHDT and CDR2 as YNNKEL (reference sequence). V was clipped by 4 bases and J by 2 bases, with 8 bases between them. There are 13 residues in the CDR3.

The CDR3 nucleotides read TGTGCCAGCAGCTTGGGCGGTTTTCTAGGCTATGGCTACACCTTC. This encodes CASSLGGFLGYGYTF. V and J are TRBV5-6 and TRBJ1-2; D is unclear. Germline assignment: CDR1 SGHDT and CDR2 YYEEEE. There are 15 residues in the CDR3. Trimming took 0 bases from V and 4 from J, leaving 13 bases between them.

The chain has TRBV7-2 and TRBJ2-1; D is uncertain. The V gene lost 1 base and the J gene lost 4 bases, with 11 bases spanning the gap. CDR3 length: 15 residues. CDR1 and CDR2 (germline): SGHTA, FQGNSA. The CDR3 reads CASSLGASRYNEQFF. The DNA of the CDR3 is TGTGCCAGCAGCTTAGGGGCGAGCAGGTACAATGAGCAGTTCTTC. The full variable domain, rest sourced from reference TRBV7-2 and TRBJ2-1, is GAGVSQSPSNKVTEKGKDVELRCDPISGHTALYWYRQSLGQGLEFLIYFQGNSAPDKSGLPSDRFSAERTGGSVSTLTIQRTQQEDSAVYLCASSLGASRYNEQFFGPGTRLTVL.

The chain uses TRBV5-1 and TRBJ1-1, with D possibly matching TRBD1 (5 bases). This CDR3 has 15 residues. Germline V gives CDR1 SGHRS, CDR2 YFSETQ. Trimming removed 1 base at V and 6 bases at J, with 16 bases between. The CDR3: CASSLSQGYLAEAFF. In DNA form, the CDR3 reads TGCGCCAGCAGCTTGTCCCAGGGATATTTGGCTGAAGCTTTCTTT.